The source of this TCR beta chain is a study of blood T cells in healthy people across ages. A second PCR, run for 7 to 11 cycles, used a sample-barcoded 5' primer plus a J-beta primer mix. TCRdb re-called the 5' RACE reads through MiXCR, storing one row per CDR3 protein. The data show around 820,000 distinct CDR3 sequences, with just under 25% seen just once and under 4% held by the top ten. Regarding this clonotype: The antigen is unknown.

Findings and limits, study-wide: Naive T cell percentage strongly correlated with TCR beta diversity.

Germline CDR1 reads MNHEY; CDR2 reads SVGAGI. This CDR3 is built from 15 residues. The V end was cut by 6 bases, the J end by 6 bases, with 20 bases between. The sample also formed part of further work on T cells of mothers and their children. From that second work: Sample barcodes plus 2-4 random nucleotides came from the M1S primer.

The receptor's source is a boy aged 5-17 years in good health. The V and J genes are TRBV6-5 and TRBJ2-5; D perhaps matches TRBD1 (10 bases). Material: blood. This chain's CDR3 is CASRAGGTGEKTQYF. In nucleotides, the CDR3 is TGTGCCAGCAGGGCGGGGGGGACAGGGGAAAAGACCCAGTACTTC.